This entry lists 14 T cell receptor beta chains sequenced from one sample in a study of shared clonotypes between healthy human individuals. Naive CD8 cells lacked CD45RO and underwent positive selection for CCR7, leaving out terminally differentiated effector memory CD45RA+ cells. Libraries were prepared by immunoSEQ multiplex PCR; TCRdb keeps only in-frame clonotypes and omits some of them. Found here are under 850,000 clones, 85% to 95% of them singletons; the top ten hold around 24%. Material: naive CD8+ T cells sorted from blood. These receptor sequences come from a man aged 30-40 years in good health.

The chain recombines TRBV5-6 with TRBJ1-2; 10 nucleotides line up with TRBD1. Looked up from germline, CDR1 is SGHDT and CDR2 is YYEEEE. This CDR3 comprises 17 residues. Trimming removed 1 base from V and 0 bases from J; junction bases left unmatched: 6. In DNA, the CDR3 is TGTGCCAGCAGCTTGAAGGGACAGGGGCCAGCTAACTATGGCTACACCTTC. Its protein is CASSLKGQGPANYGYTF.

This chain joins TRBV27 and TRBJ2-1; 9 bases are a match to TRBD2. In germline, CDR1 is MNHEY, CDR2 SMNVEV (reference sequence). V lost 3 bases to trimming and J lost 3 bases; unmatched junction nucleotides: 3. The CDR3 length is 15 residues. In DNA, the CDR3 is TGTGCCAGCAGTTTTATAGCGGGAGACTACAATGAGCAGTTCTTC. Protein product: CASSFIAGDYNEQFF.

In this sample, this clone turned up a few times. J is TRBJ2-7 and V is TRBV10-1; TRBD1 matches at 9 bases. The ends lost 4 bases at V and 6 bases at J; junction bases unmatched: 4. Germline CDR1 is WNHNN and CDR2 is SYGVQD (reference sequence). The CDR3 sequence is 13 residues long. The CDR3 bases are TGCGCCAGCAGTGGTGGGACAGGGAGCGAGCAGTACTTC. This codes for CASSGGTGSEQYF.

This clone was seen only once. The chain joins TRBV5-5 to TRBJ2-1, with TRBD1 as a possible D gene (6 bases). This CDR3 spans 15 amino acids. From germline, CDR1 is SGHKS and CDR2 YYEKEE (reference sequence). Trimming removed 4 bases at V and 8 bases at J, with 19 bases between. This chain's CDR3 is CASSVVKTGLDEQFF. The DNA for the CDR3 is TGTGCCAGCAGCGTAGTTAAAACAGGGCTGGATGAGCAGTTCTTC.

The rearrangement joins TRBV28 to TRBJ2-1, with D possibly being TRBD2 (6 bases). CDR3 length equals 16 residues. Trimming took off 7 bases at V and 2 bases at J, with 18 bases between the two ends. The germline V gene encodes CDR1 MDHEN and CDR2 SYDVKM. The CDR3 region is CASTEVELATYNEQFF. The CDR3 DNA reads TGTGCCAGCACTGAAGTTGAACTAGCAACCTACAATGAGCAGTTCTTC.

The V and J genes are TRBV2 and TRBJ2-7; the D gene is possibly TRBD1 (5 bases). The V gene's germline CDR1 is SNHLY and CDR2 FYNNEI. Trimming took off 7 bases at V and 0 bases at J, with 10 bases between the two ends. The CDR3 has 13 amino acids. CDR3 region: CASNQGRSYEQYF. DNA for the CDR3: TGTGCCAGCAATCAGGGCCGCTCCTACGAGCAGTACTTC.

CDR3 residues: CASSSVSGVEQYF. CDR3 DNA: TGTGCCAGCAGTTCCGTTTCGGGAGTAGAGCAGTACTTC. V gene TRBV27 combines with J gene TRBJ2-7; a possible D gene is TRBD2 (6 bases). The CDR3 covers 13 residues. Germline V CDR1 and CDR2: MNHEY, SMNVEV (reference sequence). Trimming took off 4 bases at V and 7 bases at J, with 14 bases between the two ends.

The chain carries TRBV7-9 and TRBJ2-3; D perhaps matches TRBD1 (6 bases). CDR3 length: 17 amino acids. V lost 5 bases to trimming and J lost 1 base, with 19 bases between them. Germline V gene data show CDR1 as SEHNR and CDR2 as FQNEAQ (reference sequence). The CDR3 nucleotides read TGTGCCAGCAGCCCCTGGGCCCCAGGGGTCGGCACAGATACGCAGTATTTT. This encodes CASSPWAPGVGTDTQYF. The complete variable domain, with remaining parts taken from reference TRBV7-9 and TRBJ2-3, reads DTGVSQNPRHKITKRGQNVTFRCDPISEHNRLYWYRQTLGQGPEFLTYFQNEAQLEKSRLLSDRFSAERPKGSFSTLEIQRTEQGDSAMYLCASSPWAPGVGTDTQYFGPGTRLTVL.

The J gene is TRBJ2-1, the V gene TRBV19; TRBD1 matches at 7 bases. With V trimmed by 5 bases and J by 2 bases, 9 bases remained unmatched. The CDR3 runs to 16 residues. Germline V lookup: CDR1 LNHDA, CDR2 SQIVND (reference sequence). The CDR3 is CASSLQGPGTYNEQFF. DNA of the CDR3: TGTGCCAGTAGTCTACAGGGGCCTGGGACCTACAATGAGCAGTTCTTC.

The CDR3 sequence: CASSPGAGGPSGELFF. The CDR3 DNA reads as TGTGCCAGCAGCCCCGGGGCGGGAGGGCCGTCCGGGGAGCTGTTTTTT. The chain employs TRBV7-6 and TRBJ2-2, with TRBD2 matching 9 bases. The length of the CDR3 is 16 residues. With 5 bases clipped from V and 6 bases from J, the junction kept 10 bases outside the gene matches. CDR1 and CDR2 from the germline V gene are SGHVS and FNYEAQ.

The chain carries TRBV29-1 and TRBJ1-1; D is uncertain. The CDR3 consists of 11 residues. V lost 0 bases and J lost 5, with 4 bases in between. Per germline, CDR1 SQVTM and CDR2 ANQGSEA. The CDR3 reads CSVEDQTEAFF. The CDR3 DNA reads as TGCAGCGTTGAAGATCAGACTGAAGCTTTCTTT.

The chain combines TRBV5-4 with TRBJ1-1; 7 nucleotides align to TRBD1. Losses at the gene ends were 5 bases for V and 5 bases for J; bases not matched to a gene: 15. The CDR3 totals 16 residues. Germline CDR1 is SGHNT and CDR2 is YYREEE (reference sequence). Here the CDR3 reads CASSPEPQGRRTEAFF. CDR3 coding DNA: TGTGCCAGCAGTCCCGAGCCACAGGGGCGACGGACTGAAGCTTTCTTT.

The V gene is TRBV7-8, the J gene TRBJ2-2, with D possibly being TRBD1 (6 bases). V was cut by 11 bases and J by 1 base, with 11 bases left in between. Germline CDR1 reads SGHVS; CDR2 reads FQNEAQ. There are 13 residues in the CDR3. The CDR3 sequence is CAEKGENTGELFF. The CDR3 DNA reads as TGTGCCGAAAAGGGGGAGAACACCGGGGAGCTGTTTTTT. Based on the CDR3 plus reference TRBV7-8 and TRBJ2-2, the full variable domain is GAGVSQSPRYKVAKRGQDVALRCDPISGHVSLFWYQQALGQGPEFLTYFQNEAQLDKSGLPSDRFFAERPEGSVSTLKIQRTQQEDSAVYLCAEKGENTGELFFGEGSRLTVL.

CDR3 amino acids: CASSYMAGGDYEQYF. In DNA form, the CDR3 reads TGTGCCAGCAGTTACATGGCGGGAGGGGACTACGAGCAGTACTTC. This chain links TRBV6-5 with TRBJ2-7; TRBD2 matches at 9 bases. The CDR3 has 15 residues. Germline V gene lookup returns CDR1 MNHEY and CDR2 SVGAGI. V trimming: 2 bases; J trimming: 3 bases; junction bases outside the gene matches: 5.